Listed below are T cell receptor beta chains from one sample, sequenced in a study of control samples from healthy donors and cancer patients. Produced via immunoSEQ multiplex PCR; TCRdb's table is partial and in-frame only. In the table there are roughly 55,000 clones, roughly nine tenths of which are singletons. What was sequenced was PBMCs. These receptors originate from a man aged 40-49 years with colorectal cancer. The conserved cysteine and the conserved F or W are not part of the CDR3 here. Each record gives: D gene, clone size, J gene, V gene, CDR3 protein. A D gene is named only where the DNA matches it firmly. Size is stated for part of the rows, as once, few or many counts, or as a class when the clone is expanded.

D: NA
size: NA
J: TRBJ1-2
V: TRBV5-1
CDR3: ASSSNSYGYT

D: NA
size: NA
J: TRBJ1-4
V: TRBV5-6
CDR3: ASSFRVTGNEKLF

D: TRBD2
size: NA
J: TRBJ2-3
V: TRBV5-6
CDR3: ASSLGTSGVGDTQY

D: NA
size: NA
J: TRBJ2-6
V: TRBV6-5
CDR3: ASSYSTGAGANVLT

D: NA
size: NA
J: TRBJ1-3
V: TRBV12-3/TRBV12-4
CDR3: ASSFSPPSTIY

D: TRBD1
size: NA
J: TRBJ1-2
V: TRBV11-3
CDR3: ASSLGGQEANYGYT

D: NA
size: NA
J: TRBJ2-6
V: TRBV5-1
CDR3: ASSITESGANVLT

D: NA
size: NA
J: TRBJ1-1
V: TRBV6-2/TRBV6-3
CDR3: ASSGRGRAEAF

D: NA
size: NA
J: TRBJ1-1
V: TRBV30
CDR3: ALDGGMEAEAF

D: NA
size: once
J: TRBJ2-6
V: TRBV2
CDR3: ASSDTGTGANVLT

D: TRBD1
size: NA
J: TRBJ2-6
V: TRBV11-1
CDR3: ASSLASGTGWPGANVLT

D: TRBD1
size: NA
J: TRBJ1-1
V: TRBV6-5
CDR3: ASSYSKGQGLTEAF

D: NA
size: NA
J: TRBJ2-7
V: TRBV13
CDR3: ASSTVLERGSYEQY

D: NA
size: once
J: TRBJ2-7
V: TRBV18
CDR3: ASSPLPQASGLHVEQY

D: TRBD2
size: NA
J: TRBJ2-5
V: TRBV5-6
CDR3: ASSLGLAGVETQY

D: TRBD2
size: NA
J: TRBJ2-3
V: TRBV9
CDR3: ASSAYPLGERGANTQY

D: NA
size: NA
J: TRBJ2-4
V: TRBV25-1
CDR3: ASSEASDRIGIQY

D: TRBD1
size: NA
J: TRBJ1-5
V: TRBV2
CDR3: ASSYTGGVNQPQH

D: NA
size: NA
J: TRBJ1-6
V: TRBV5-6
CDR3: ASSLEGLGNSPLH

D: TRBD2
size: NA
J: TRBJ2-7
V: TRBV5-1
CDR3: ASSLGSGVSTYEQY

D: NA
size: NA
J: TRBJ2-5
V: TRBV12-3/TRBV12-4
CDR3: ASSFQWETQY

D: NA
size: few
J: TRBJ1-5
V: TRBV6-6
CDR3: ASTRLDGRNQPQH

D: TRBD1
size: NA
J: TRBJ1-1
V: TRBV5-1
CDR3: ASSTEGAGSAF